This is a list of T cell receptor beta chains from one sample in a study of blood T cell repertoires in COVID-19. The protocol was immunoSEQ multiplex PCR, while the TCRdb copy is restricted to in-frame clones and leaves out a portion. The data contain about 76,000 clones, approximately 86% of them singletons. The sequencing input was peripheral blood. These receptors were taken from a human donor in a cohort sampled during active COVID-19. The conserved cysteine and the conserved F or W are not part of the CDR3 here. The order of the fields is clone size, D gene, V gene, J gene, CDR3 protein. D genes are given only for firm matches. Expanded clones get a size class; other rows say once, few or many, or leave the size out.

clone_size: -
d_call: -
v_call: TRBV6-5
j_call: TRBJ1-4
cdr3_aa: ASSYSIGAPNEKLF

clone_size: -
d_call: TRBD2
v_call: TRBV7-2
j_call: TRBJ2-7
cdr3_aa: ASSLAASSGRFEQY

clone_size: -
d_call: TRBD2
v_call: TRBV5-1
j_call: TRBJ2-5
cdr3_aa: ASSLGTSGSQETQY

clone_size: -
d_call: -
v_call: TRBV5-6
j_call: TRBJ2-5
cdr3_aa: ASSPTPGIRETQY

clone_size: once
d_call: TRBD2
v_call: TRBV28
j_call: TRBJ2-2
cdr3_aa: ASSQLISGSFTGELF

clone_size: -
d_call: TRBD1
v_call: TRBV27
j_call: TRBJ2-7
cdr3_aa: ASSLFFRGQGVYEQY

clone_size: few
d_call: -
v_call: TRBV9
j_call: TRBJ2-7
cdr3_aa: ASSAPGLPYEQY

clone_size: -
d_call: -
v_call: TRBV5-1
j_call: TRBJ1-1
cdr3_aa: ASSLQEMNTEAF

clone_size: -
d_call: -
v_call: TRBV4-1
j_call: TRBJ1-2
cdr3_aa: ASSPNWSGNYGYT

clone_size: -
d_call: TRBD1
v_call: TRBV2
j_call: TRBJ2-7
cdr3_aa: ASSKEQGSDEQY

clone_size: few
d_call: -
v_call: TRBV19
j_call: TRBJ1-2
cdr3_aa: ASSVMATNYGYT

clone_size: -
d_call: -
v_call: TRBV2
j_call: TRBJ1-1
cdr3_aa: ASVTNGNTEAF

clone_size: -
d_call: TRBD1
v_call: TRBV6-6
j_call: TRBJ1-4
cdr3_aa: ASSYDRGREKLF

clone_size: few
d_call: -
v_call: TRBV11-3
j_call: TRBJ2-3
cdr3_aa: ASSLEREDTQY

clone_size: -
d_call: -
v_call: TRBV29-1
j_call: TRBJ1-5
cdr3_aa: SVAQGPFGNQPQH

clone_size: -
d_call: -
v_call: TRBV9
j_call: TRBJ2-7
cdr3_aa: ASSVDLGGVYEQY

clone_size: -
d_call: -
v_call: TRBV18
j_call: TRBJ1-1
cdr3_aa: ASSRKGAAETEAF

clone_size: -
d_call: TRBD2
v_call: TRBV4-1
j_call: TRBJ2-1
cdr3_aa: ASSQEGAGGRLNEQF

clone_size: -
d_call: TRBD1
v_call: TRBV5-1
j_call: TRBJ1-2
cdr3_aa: ASSPNRGRSVGYT

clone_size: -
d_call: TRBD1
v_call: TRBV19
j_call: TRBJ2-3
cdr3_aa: ASRGRDAWSTDTQY

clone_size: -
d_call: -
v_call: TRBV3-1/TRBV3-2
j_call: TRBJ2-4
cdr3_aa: ASSQPGTKNIQY

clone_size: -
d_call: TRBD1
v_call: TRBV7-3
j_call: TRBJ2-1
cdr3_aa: ASSVQGTYNEQF

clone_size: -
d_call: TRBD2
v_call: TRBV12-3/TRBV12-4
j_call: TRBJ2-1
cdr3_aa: ASSPRTSGRF

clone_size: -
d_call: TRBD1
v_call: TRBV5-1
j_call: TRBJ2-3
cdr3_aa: ASRGGQGTDTQY

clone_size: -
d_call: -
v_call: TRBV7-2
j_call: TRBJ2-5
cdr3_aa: ASSLQGGQETQY